This entry lists 20 T cell receptor beta chains sequenced from one sample in a study of graft-versus-host responses after intestinal transplantation. Profiling relied on immunoSEQ multiplex PCR, and the TCRdb table lists in-frame clones only, not all of them. The data show roughly 60,000 clones, about 93% seen once. The source material was PBMCs, sampled about 120 days after intestinal transplantation. Every receptor here comes from a human patient who received an intestinal transplant, so some T cells may come from the graft donor.

For the CDR3, the DNA is TGCAGCGTTGAGGCGGGCTACGAGCAGTACTTC. Translation gives CSVEAGYEQYF. The rearrangement uses TRBV29-1 and TRBJ2-7, with D possibly TRBD2 on 5 matching bases. V lost 3 bases and J lost 3, with 6 bases in between. The CDR3 has 11 amino acids. Germline V gives CDR1 SQVTM, CDR2 ANQGSEA.

The J gene is TRBJ2-4, the V gene TRBV7-8; D is unclear. Trimming left V 0 bases short and J 0 bases short, with 12 bases between. The CDR3 loop spans 17 amino acids. Per the germline V gene, CDR1 is SGHVS and CDR2 is FQNEAQ. The CDR3 here is CASSLALDLIAKNIQYF. The CDR3 DNA is TGTGCCAGCAGCTTAGCGTTGGACCTTATAGCCAAAAACATTCAGTACTTC.

V usage is TRBV6-5 and J usage is TRBJ1-2; 7 bases are shared with TRBD1. The CDR3 covers 10 residues. The germline CDR1 and CDR2 sequences are MNHEY and SVGAGI. Trimming took 10 bases from V and 10 from J; bases not matched to a gene: 6. The CDR3 reads CATRDSYYTF. In nucleotides, the CDR3 is TGTGCCACCCGGGACAGTTACTACACCTTC.

The rearrangement joins TRBV2 to TRBJ2-5, with D perhaps TRBD1 or TRBD2 (5 bases each). V was cut by 4 bases and J by 5 bases, with 17 bases left in between. The germline CDR1 and CDR2 sequences are SNHLY and FYNNEI. This CDR3 has 15 amino acids. CDR3 sequence (DNA): TGTGCCAGCAGTGCAGAGGGGAACTCGGGGGAGACCCAGTACTTC. This encodes CASSAEGNSGETQYF.

The chain has TRBV19 and TRBJ2-7, with 10 positions matching TRBD1. After removal of 5 bases from V and 2 bases from J, the junction contained 6 bases not matched to a gene. The CDR3 covers 15 residues. Germline CDR1 reads LNHDA; CDR2 reads SQIVND (reference sequence). The CDR3 nucleotides are TGTGCCAGTAGTCCCGGGACAGGGGCTACCTACGAGCAGTACTTC. This translates into CASSPGTGATYEQYF.

This clone was picked up a small number of times. The rearrangement uses TRBV6-4 and TRBJ2-1; 8 bases fit TRBD2. The germline V gene has CDR1 MRHNA and CDR2 SNTAGT. Germline trimming cut 0 bases from V and 4 bases from J; bases unmatched to any gene: 8. There are 17 residues in the CDR3. CDR3 sequence reads: CASSDSKGLGKYNEQFF. CDR3 nucleotide sequence: TGTGCCAGCAGTGACTCTAAGGGACTAGGGAAGTACAATGAGCAGTTCTTC.

The chain employs TRBV5-8 and TRBJ1-4; TRBD1 matches at 10 bases. Germline V gives CDR1 SGHTS, CDR2 YDEGEE. CDR3 length equals 17 residues. Unmatched junction bases numbered 12, after V lost 4 bases and J lost 6 bases. The CDR3 nucleotides read TGTGCCAGCAGCGGAGACAGGGGGCTAATCCTTGATGAAAAACTGTTTTTT. Translated: CASSGDRGLILDEKLFF.

The chain joins TRBV5-4 to TRBJ2-2; 13 positions match TRBD2. Germline V CDR1 and CDR2: SGHNT, YYREEE (reference sequence). Germline trimming cut 5 bases from V and 4 bases from J; bases unmatched to any gene: 5. The CDR3 length is 16 residues. CDR3 in DNA: TGTGCCAGCAGTTCGAGGACTAGCGGGAGCACCGGGGAGCTGTTTTTT. Protein sequence: CASSSRTSGSTGELFF.

J is TRBJ2-5 and V is TRBV4-1; no reliable D call. The closer fit of TRBJ2-7 to the DNA end suggests the J call may be wrong. Germline assignment: CDR1 MGHRA and CDR2 YSYEKL. CDR3 size: 13 residues. CDR3: CASSQALTYEQYF. The CDR3 DNA follows: TGCGCCAGCAGCCAAGCTTTGACCTACGAGCAGTACTTC.

The chain has TRBV5-6 and TRBJ2-2; D remains unclear. The CDR3 consists of 13 residues. Looked up from germline, CDR1 is SGHDT and CDR2 is YYEEEE. Trimming cost V 0 bases and J 7 bases, with 7 bases left between them. CDR3 bases: TGTGCCAGCAGCTTGGCTGTGAACGGGGAGCTGTTTTTT. This sequence encodes CASSLAVNGELFF.

This clone was observed a single time. V gene TRBV6-1 combines with J gene TRBJ2-2; tentative D call: TRBD2 (6 bases). The V end was cut by 6 bases, the J end by 1 base, with 12 bases between. The CDR3 runs 15 residues. Germline V lookup: CDR1 MNHNS, CDR2 SASEGT. The CDR3 DNA reads as TGTGCCAGCAGACCCGGGACTGTGAACACCGGGGAGCTGTTTTTT. Protein sequence: CASRPGTVNTGELFF.

Notes on this clone: The sample carries other DNA sequences with the same CDR3. The chain joins TRBV15 to TRBJ2-3, with D perhaps TRBD2 (5 bases). The CDR3 totals 15 residues. V dropped 0 bases and J dropped 2 bases, with 9 bases sitting between them. The germline V gene has CDR1 LNHNV and CDR2 YYDKDF (reference sequence). The CDR3: CATSREPDSTDTQYF. For the CDR3, the DNA is TGTGCCACCAGCAGAGAACCGGACTCCACAGATACGCAGTATTTT. Together with reference TRBV15 and TRBJ2-3, the CDR3 gives the full variable domain: DAMVIQNPRYQVTQFGKPVTLSCSQTLNHNVMYWYQQKSSQAPKLLFHYYDKDFNNEADTPDNFQSRRPNTSFCFLDIRSPGLGDTAMYLCATSREPDSTDTQYFGPGTRLTVL.

The rearrangement links TRBV5-1 to TRBJ1-2; tentative D call: TRBD1 (5 bases). This CDR3 has 12 amino acids. The germline V and J ends were trimmed by 4 bases and 8 bases, with 12 bases remaining between them. The germline V gene has CDR1 SGHRS and CDR2 YFSETQ. CDR3 sequence reads: CASSLAGDGYTF. CDR3 coding DNA: TGCGCCAGCAGCCTGGCGGGGGACGGCTACACCTTC.

The chain couples TRBV5-5 to TRBJ2-5; D is uncertain. Trimming cost V 2 bases and J 2 bases, with 10 bases left between them. Germline V lookup: CDR1 SGHKS, CDR2 YYEKEE (reference sequence). The CDR3 has 14 amino acids. The CDR3 DNA reads as TGTGCCAGCAGCTTAGGAGCAGCTCAAGAGACCCAGTACTTC. Amino acids: CASSLGAAQETQYF.

The chain combines TRBV19 with TRBJ1-1, with D uncertain. CDR3 size: 15 residues. CDR1 and CDR2 from the germline V gene are LNHDA and SQIVND (reference sequence). Trimming left V 6 bases short and J 4 bases short, with 18 bases between. CDR3 coding DNA: TGTGCCAGTAGATTTGGAGTGGGAGTTAGCACTGAAGCTTTCTTT. Translating gives CASRFGVGVSTEAFF.

V is TRBV28 and J is TRBJ2-4, with TRBD2 matching 8 bases. Germline CDR1 and CDR2: MDHEN and SYDVKM. The J segment lost 0 bases and the V segment lost 3 bases, leaving 4 bases of the junction unmatched. The CDR3 contains 16 residues. The CDR3 reads CASSFTLAGAKNIQYF. In DNA form, the CDR3 reads TGTGCCAGCAGTTTTACGCTAGCGGGAGCCAAAAACATTCAGTACTTC.

The CDR3 sequence: CASSYAGAVQPQHF. CDR3 bases: TGTGCCAGCAGCTACGCGGGGGCTGTTCAGCCCCAGCATTTT. J is TRBJ1-5 and V is TRBV2; D possibly corresponds to TRBD1 (6 bases). With 6 bases removed from V and 6 bases from J, the gap between germline ends came to 15 bases. CDR3 length: 14 residues. Per germline, CDR1 SNHLY and CDR2 FYNNEI. The full variable domain, with the rest looked up from reference TRBV2 and TRBJ1-5, is EPEVTQTPSHQVTQMGQEVILRCVPISNHLYFYWYRQILGQKVEFLVSFYNNEISEKSEIFDDQFSVERPDGSNFTLKIRSTKLEDSAMYFCASSYAGAVQPQHFGDGTRLSIL.

The genes are TRBV5-6 and TRBJ2-3; no clear D gene. The V end was cut by 1 base, the J end by 2 bases, with 2 bases between. The CDR3 contains 12 residues. Germline CDR1 reads SGHDT; CDR2 reads YYEEEE. CDR3 region: CASSLLTDTQYF. CDR3 sequence (DNA): TGTGCCAGCAGCTTGCTCACAGATACGCAGTATTTT.

The chain combines TRBV18 with TRBJ1-5; D is undetermined. This CDR3 spans 15 amino acids. Trimming shortened V by 6 bases and J by 5 bases, and 17 bases separated the two germline ends. Germline values: CDR1 KGHSH, CDR2 LQKENI. The CDR3 DNA is TGTGCCAGCTCCCAGAGCAGCCTCGCAGATCAGCCCCAGCATTTT. Translation gives CASSQSSLADQPQHF.

The chain is built from TRBV4-1 and TRBJ1-3; D call uncertain. The V gene's germline CDR1 is MGHRA and CDR2 YSYEKL. The CDR3 runs to 16 residues. The germline V and J ends were trimmed by 1 base and 0 bases, with 10 bases remaining between them. CDR3 loop: CASSQGRLDSGNTIYF. Written as DNA, the CDR3 is TGCGCCAGCAGCCAAGGAAGGCTCGACTCTGGAAACACCATATATTTT.